Sequencing of this T cell receptor beta chain was carried out in a study of T cell responses to AZD1222 COVID-19 vaccine. Across the whole study: Second-dose intervals of approximately 4 or approximately 12 weeks were pooled.

CDR1 is KGHSH, CDR2 LQKENI, per germline. Trimming shortened V by 1 base and J by 0 bases, and 15 bases separated the two germline ends. The CDR3 length is 17 residues. The assay was immunoSEQ multiplex PCR, and TCRdb's table has in-frame clones only and misses some. The sample carries fewer than 120,000 clones, nearly 90% recorded once. Turning to this clone: Its antigen is currently unknown.

The study, taken as a whole, reports: Spike-specific TCRs gained breadth and depth after people received two AZD1222 doses. Vaccine-associated CD4 TCRs ranged over spike, dominating at 160-218 and 743-854. After the peak T cell response, and only then, were repertoires sampled.

The chain joins TRBV18 to TRBJ1-1; a possible D gene is TRBD1 (5 bases). This receptor was identified in an adult in good health. The source was peripheral blood, collected on day 0 of AZD1222 vaccination. Here the CDR3 reads CASSPLITGGLNTEAFF. The CDR3 nucleotides are TGTGCCAGCTCACCACTTATTACAGGAGGGTTGAACACTGAAGCTTTCTTT.